This TCR beta chain originates from a study of T cell changes during pregnancy in multiple sclerosis. Generated by immunoSEQ multiplex PCR, the TCRdb table keeps only in-frame clones and is missing some. The sample has some 33,000 clones, about nine tenths seen once. Germline V lookup: CDR1 SGDLS, CDR2 YYNGEE. The J segment lost 9 bases and the V segment lost 3 bases, leaving 11 bases of the junction unmatched. This CDR3 comprises 15 residues. This clone has only one observation. Here the sequenced sample was CD8+ T cells from peripheral blood mononuclear cells, taken in the third trimester of pregnancy. This TCR was recovered from a female donor with multiple sclerosis, enrolled in a pregnancy study. V gene TRBV9 combines with J gene TRBJ2-1, with 8 nucleotides matching TRBD2. CDR3 sequence reads: CASSGTGTSWGEQFF. As DNA, the CDR3 is TGTGCCAGCAGCGGAACCGGGACTAGTTGGGGTGAGCAGTTCTTC.